Below, 21 T cell receptor beta chains from the same sample are listed, as sequenced in a study of early T cells in non-severe SARS-CoV-2 infection. TCRdb re-called the 5' RACE reads with MiXCR, one entry per CDR3 protein. The top ten clones hold roughly 3% of a sample with approximately 89,000 distinct CDR3 sequences, over 12% of them seen once. Sequencing was carried out using whole blood. These TCRs come from an adult who was a healthcare worker with PCR-confirmed SARS-CoV-2 infection or an uninfected control (not recorded which).

This clonotype was detected only a few times. This chain connects TRBV7-8 to TRBJ2-1; possible D gene TRBD1, 6 bases. The germline V gene has CDR1 SGHVS and CDR2 FQNEAQ. The V and J ends lost 3 bases and 9 bases respectively, with 18 bases between them. This CDR3 has 15 amino acids. The CDR3 loop reads CASSFGQGRFGEQFF. CDR3 nucleotides: TGTGCCAGCAGCTTCGGGCAGGGGAGATTTGGTGAGCAGTTCTTC.

The rearrangement joins TRBV28 to TRBJ1-5; tentative D call: TRBD1 (6 bases). CDR1 and CDR2 (germline): MDHEN, SYDVKM. V was shortened by 3 bases and J by 6 bases, with 12 bases between the two germline ends. The CDR3 covers 14 residues. CDR3 protein: CASSFRRGSQPQHF. The CDR3 DNA is TGTGCCAGCAGTTTCAGGAGGGGGAGTCAGCCCCAGCATTTT. The full variable domain, completed using reference TRBV28 and TRBJ1-5, is DVKVTQSSRYLVKRTGEKVFLECVQDMDHENMFWYRQDPGLGLRLIYFSYDVKMKEKGDIPEGYSVSREKKERFSLILESASTNQTSMYLCASSFRRGSQPQHFGDGTRLSIL.

This clonotype was seen at least ten times. The V gene is TRBV9, the J gene TRBJ2-5; the match to TRBD2 covers 12 bases. The J segment lost 4 bases and the V segment lost 3 bases, leaving 4 bases of the junction unmatched. CDR1 is SGDLS and CDR2 is YYNGEE in the germline V gene. The CDR3 consists of 15 residues. The CDR3 sequence: CASSETSGGGETQYF. For the CDR3, the DNA is TGTGCCAGCAGCGAGACTAGCGGGGGTGGAGAGACCCAGTACTTC. The full variable domain, its missing parts supplied by reference TRBV9 and TRBJ2-5, is DSGVTQTPKHLITATGQRVTLRCSPRSGDLSVYWYQQSLDQGLQFLIQYYNGEERAKGNILERFSAQQFPDLHSELNLSSLELGDSALYFCASSETSGGGETQYFGPGTRLLVL.

This clonotype was counted at least ten times. V and J are TRBV2 and TRBJ2-5; weak D call: TRBD2 (6 bases). This CDR3 contains 13 residues. The V end lost 7 bases, the J end lost 3 bases, and 12 bases lay between the germline ends. Germline assignment: CDR1 SNHLY and CDR2 FYNNEI. CDR3 in amino acids: CASKGPSEETQYF. The CDR3 bases are TGTGCCAGCAAAGGGCCTAGCGAAGAGACCCAGTACTTC.

This clonotype was detected only a few times. The chain couples TRBV7-9 to TRBJ2-1; unclear D gene. Germline V gene sequence: CDR1 SEHNR, CDR2 FQNEAQ (reference sequence). Trimming removed 2 bases at V and 5 bases at J, with 7 bases between. The CDR3 extends over 13 amino acids. The DNA for the CDR3 is TGTGCCAGCAGCTTAATCGAGAACAATGAGCAGTTCTTC. Its translation: CASSLIENNEQFF. Combining the CDR3 with reference TRBV7-9 and TRBJ2-1 gives the whole variable domain DTGVSQNPRHKITKRGQNVTFRCDPISEHNRLYWYRQTLGQGPEFLTYFQNEAQLEKSRLLSDRFSAERPKGSFSTLEIQRTEQGDSAMYLCASSLIENNEQFFGPGTRLTVL.

This clonotype has ten or more counts. V is TRBV4-1 and J is TRBJ2-1; TRBD1 aligns across 11 bases. After removal of 5 bases from V and 4 bases from J, the junction contained 4 bases not matched to a gene. The germline V gene encodes CDR1 MGHRA and CDR2 YSYEKL. CDR3 length: 15 residues. The CDR3 loop is CASSADRGLYNEQFF. The CDR3 coding sequence is TGCGCCAGCAGCGCGGACAGGGGGCTATACAATGAGCAGTTCTTC.

This clonotype was seen a few times. The chain carries TRBV2 and TRBJ1-5; TRBD1 aligns across 8 bases. This CDR3 spans 14 amino acids. Per the germline V gene, CDR1 is SNHLY and CDR2 is FYNNEI. J lost 0 bases, V lost 8 bases, and 3 bases had no gene match. The CDR3 sequence is CASQDRDSNQPQHF. The CDR3, as DNA: TGTGCCAGCCAGGACAGGGATAGCAATCAGCCCCAGCATTTT.

This clonotype was counted between two and nine times. V is TRBV11-2 and J is TRBJ2-3; a weak D match, TRBD2 (5 bases). The ends were cut back, 4 bases at V and 3 bases at J, with 23 bases in the middle. The CDR3 covers 18 residues. Germline CDR1 SGHAT, CDR2 FQNNGV. Written as DNA, the CDR3 is TGTGCCAGCAGCTCCTTTGCGGGTTCCCGGGATCAGACAGATACGCAGTATTTT. It codes for CASSSFAGSRDQTDTQYF.

The rearrangement uses TRBV30 and TRBJ1-3; D gene ambiguous. The V end was cut by 5 bases, the J end by 5 bases, with 10 bases between. The germline CDR1 and CDR2 sequences are GTSNPN and SVGIG (reference sequence). The CDR3 loop spans 12 amino acids. This CDR3 reads CAWEPRRNTIYF. The CDR3 nucleotides read TGTGCCTGGGAACCTAGGAGAAACACCATATATTTT. Full variable domain (rest looked up from reference TRBV30 and TRBJ1-3): SQTIHQWPATLVQPVGSPLSLECTVEGTSNPNLYWYRQAAGRGLQLLFYSVGIGQISSEVPQNLSASRPQDRQFILSSKKLLLSDSGFYLCAWEPRRNTIYFGEGSWLTVV.

This clonotype has at least ten counts. J is TRBJ2-2 and V is TRBV27, with a weak D call TRBD2 (5 bases). There are 15 residues in the CDR3. Germline V gene data show CDR1 as MNHEY and CDR2 as SMNVEV (reference sequence). The V gene lost 5 bases and the J gene lost 7 bases, with 17 bases spanning the gap. The chain's CDR3 is CASSPRRAEGGELFF. The CDR3 nucleotides read TGTGCCAGCAGTCCCCGCCGGGCCGAGGGCGGGGAGCTGTTTTTT.

This clonotype was seen at least ten times. The chain joins TRBV18 to TRBJ1-1; D uncertain. From germline, CDR1 is KGHSH and CDR2 LQKENI. The V gene lost 2 bases and the J gene lost 1 base, with 14 bases spanning the gap. CDR3 length: 16 amino acids. The CDR3 loop reads CASSPDLVLRNTEAFF. For the CDR3, the DNA is TGTGCCAGCTCACCAGATCTGGTTCTTAGGAACACTGAAGCTTTCTTT. The full variable domain, rest sourced from reference TRBV18 and TRBJ1-1, is NAGVMQNPRHLVRRRGQEARLRCSPMKGHSHVYWYRQLPEEGLKFMVYLQKENIIDESGMPKERFSAEFPKEGPSILRIQQVVRGDSAAYFCASSPDLVLRNTEAFFGQGTRLTVV.

The rearrangement uses TRBV20-1 and TRBJ2-7; maybe TRBD2 (6 bases). V shed 6 bases and J shed 0 bases, with 15 bases lying between them. Germline V gene lookup returns CDR1 DFQATT and CDR2 SNEGSKA (reference sequence). CDR3 size: 14 residues. CDR3 loop: CSARDLRSSYEQYF. CDR3 in DNA: TGCAGTGCCCGGGACTTGAGGAGCTCCTACGAGCAGTACTTC.

This clonotype was detected ten times or more. The chain recombines TRBV12-5 with TRBJ2-3; perhaps D is TRBD1 or TRBD2 (6 bases each). Between the trimmed V and J ends, which lost 0 bases and 2 bases, there was a span of 12 bases. The CDR3 loop spans 16 amino acids. Per the germline V gene, CDR1 is LGHNT and CDR2 is FRNRAP. CDR3 sequence reads: CASGLVLGGNTDTQYF. CDR3 bases: TGTGCTAGTGGTTTGGTCTTGGGGGGCAACACAGATACGCAGTATTTT.

This clonotype was counted only a few times. J is TRBJ1-5 and V is TRBV11-2, with D perhaps matching TRBD1 (5 bases). Germline values: CDR1 SGHAT, CDR2 FQNNGV. The CDR3 is 14 amino acids. The germline V and J ends were trimmed by 5 bases and 0 bases, with 8 bases remaining between them. CDR3 nucleotides: TGTGCCAGCAGCGACAGTTATAGCAATCAGCCCCAGCATTTT. Translating it yields CASSDSYSNQPQHF.

The table lists this clonotype with many counts. This rearrangement joins TRBV6-1 to TRBJ2-2; D remains ambiguous. CDR1 is MNHNS and CDR2 is SASEGT in the germline V gene. Trimming removed 7 bases from V and 1 base from J, with 10 bases in between. This CDR3 has 14 amino acids. CDR3 coding DNA: TGTGCCAGCACGCGCGCAGGGAACACCGGGGAGCTGTTTTTT. Translated, it gives CASTRAGNTGELFF.

This clonotype was seen more than once but under ten times. The V call is TRBV5-6, the J call TRBJ2-5; 10 nucleotides match TRBD1. The J segment lost 4 bases and the V segment lost 4 bases, leaving 13 bases of the junction unmatched. There are 17 residues in the CDR3. Germline-derived CDR1 and CDR2 are SGHDT and YYEEEE. As DNA, the CDR3 is TGTGCCAGCAGCCACGGACAGGGGGTTGCGACAGGAGAGACCCAGTACTTC. This sequence encodes CASSHGQGVATGETQYF.

This clonotype has only a few counts. The chain employs TRBV12-5 and TRBJ2-7; 7 bases fit TRBD2. Trimming cost V 10 bases and J 5 bases; bases outside gene matches: 11. The CDR3 sequence is 13 residues long. The germline V gene has CDR1 LGHNT and CDR2 FRNRAP. CDR3 loop: CATQERDSDEQYF. The CDR3 DNA is TGTGCTACCCAAGAGCGGGATAGCGACGAGCAGTACTTC.

The chain is built from TRBV6-1 and TRBJ2-1; 7 nucleotides align to TRBD2. Germline assignment: CDR1 MNHNS and CDR2 SASEGT. Germline trimming cut 0 bases from V and 4 bases from J; bases unmatched to any gene: 6. The CDR3 is 16 amino acids. The CDR3 DNA sequence: TGTGCCAGCAGTGAAGCGCTTCTAGCGGTTTACAATGAGCAGTTCTTC. It codes for CASSEALLAVYNEQFF.

This clonotype was recorded many times. The chain links TRBV12-5 to TRBJ2-5; D is perhaps TRBD1 or TRBD2 (5 bases each). The CDR3 sequence is 15 residues long. Germline CDR1 LGHNT, CDR2 FRNRAP. The germline V and J ends were trimmed by 6 bases and 0 bases, with 14 bases remaining between them. The CDR3 spells CASGPLGVNQETQYF. The CDR3 coding sequence is TGTGCTAGTGGCCCCCTGGGGGTAAACCAAGAGACCCAGTACTTC.

There are many counts of this clonotype. The chain has TRBV9 and TRBJ2-5; the D gene is possibly TRBD1 (6 bases). Germline V gene lookup returns CDR1 SGDLS and CDR2 YYNGEE. The CDR3 totals 15 residues. V was pared by 5 bases and J by 2 bases, with 16 bases between. CDR3 sequence: CASRATGNRQETQYF. The CDR3 DNA is TGTGCCAGCAGGGCCACAGGGAATAGGCAAGAGACCCAGTACTTC.

This clonotype was counted a few times. The CDR3 sequence is CASTLPWGDSHYEQYF. CDR3 nucleotides: TGTGCCAGCACGCTACCATGGGGGGACAGCCACTACGAGCAGTACTTC. The genes are TRBV21-1 and TRBJ2-7; the D call of TRBD1 is as the table states it, not checked on the DNA. TRBV21-1 is listed as a pseudogene. This CDR3 is 16 amino acids long.